What follows are 9 T cell receptor beta chains derived from one specimen sequenced in a study of cytomegalovirus exposure and HLA in healthy donors. The PCR used 60 Vbeta and 13 Jbeta primers. Profiled with immunoSEQ multiplex PCR; TCRdb holds only in-frame clones, not every one. The data contain about 200,000 clones, over 65% of them singletons. The source material was PBMCs. The receptors shown here come from a man between 18 and 29 years old in good health and CMV-seronegative.

This rearrangement joins TRBV28 to TRBJ2-3, with 11 bases lining up with TRBD2. Germline V CDR1 and CDR2: MDHEN, SYDVKM. The CDR3 spans 17 residues. V trimming: 5 bases; J trimming: 3 bases; junction bases outside the gene matches: 10. CDR3 sequence: CASSANLGTSGTDTQYF. In nucleotides, the CDR3 is TGTGCCAGCAGTGCAAACTTAGGGACTAGCGGTACAGATACGCAGTATTTT.

The V and J genes are TRBV10-3 and TRBJ1-6; 7 bases line up with TRBD1. Trimming took 10 bases from V and 7 from J; bases not matched to a gene: 13. Germline lookup yields CDR1 ENHRY and CDR2 SYGVKD. The CDR3 has 15 residues. The CDR3 loop reads CASQDRNHPNSPLHF. Here the CDR3 DNA reads TGTGCCAGCCAGGACAGGAATCATCCAAATTCACCCCTCCACTTT.

In its sample, this clone was seen once. The J gene is TRBJ2-7, the V gene TRBV16; 8 nucleotides agree with TRBD2. Losses at the gene ends were 4 bases for V and 3 bases for J; bases not matched to a gene: 8. Germline V CDR1 and CDR2: KGHSY, FQNENV. There are 15 residues in the CDR3. CDR3 sequence: CASSPGTRLFYEQYF. CDR3 bases: TGTGCCAGCAGCCCCGGGACTAGGCTCTTCTACGAGCAGTACTTC. The full variable domain, completed using reference TRBV16 and TRBJ2-7, is GEEVAQTPKHLVRGEGQKAKLYCAPIKGHSYVFWYQQVLKNEFKFLISFQNENVFDETGMPKERFSAKCLPNSPCSLEIQATKLEDSAVYFCASSPGTRLFYEQYFGPGTRLTVT.

The chain uses TRBV2 and TRBJ2-1, with D possibly matching TRBD2 (5 bases). Germline CDR1 and CDR2: SNHLY and FYNNEI. Deletions cut 7 bases from V and 1 base from J, with 11 bases between. This CDR3 contains 14 residues. CDR3 region: CASTRGPSYNEQFF. The CDR3 nucleotides are TGTGCCAGCACGCGCGGGCCTTCCTACAATGAGCAGTTCTTC.

The chain carries TRBV2 and TRBJ2-5; 10 bases agree with TRBD1. The CDR3 runs to 14 residues. The trim removed 3 bases at V and 4 bases at J, leaving 2 bases unmatched. Germline V lookup: CDR1 SNHLY, CDR2 FYNNEI. The chain's CDR3 is CASSDGTGVETQYF. The CDR3 DNA follows: TGTGCCAGCAGTGACGGGACAGGGGTAGAGACCCAGTACTTC.

This clone has only a few counts. V is TRBV28 and J is TRBJ2-7; D is unresolved. This CDR3 is 11 amino acids long. V dropped 3 bases and J dropped 6 bases, with 6 bases sitting between them. In germline, CDR1 is MDHEN, CDR2 SYDVKM. CDR3 sequence: CASSLESEQYF. The CDR3 DNA is TGTGCCAGCAGTTTGGAGAGCGAGCAGTACTTC. Full variable domain (outside the CDR3, taken from reference TRBV28 and TRBJ2-7): DVKVTQSSRYLVKRTGEKVFLECVQDMDHENMFWYRQDPGLGLRLIYFSYDVKMKEKGDIPEGYSVSREKKERFSLILESASTNQTSMYLCASSLESEQYFGPGTRLTVT.

The table lists this clone with a few counts. The V gene is TRBV30, the J gene TRBJ2-7; 8 nucleotides match TRBD1. Looked up from germline, CDR1 is GTSNPN and CDR2 is SVGIG (reference sequence). With V trimmed by 0 bases and J by 5 bases, 3 bases remained unmatched. The CDR3 runs to 13 residues. CDR3 loop: CAWSVDRGDEQYF. CDR3 DNA: TGTGCCTGGAGTGTCGACAGGGGTGACGAGCAGTACTTC.

V usage is TRBV7-2 and J usage is TRBJ2-5, with TRBD2 matching 9 bases. Germline V gene data show CDR1 as SGHTA and CDR2 as FQGNSA. Germline trimming cut 2 bases from V and 4 bases from J; bases unmatched to any gene: 2. The CDR3 has 14 amino acids. The CDR3 DNA is TGTGCCAGCAGCTTAATAGCGGGAGTAGAGACCCAGTACTTC. This gives the protein CASSLIAGVETQYF.

This clone was seen a few times. This rearrangement joins TRBV6-5 to TRBJ1-1; D gene ambiguous. Deletions cut 5 bases from V and 1 base from J, with 11 bases between. CDR3 length: 14 residues. Germline values: CDR1 MNHEY, CDR2 SVGAGI. The CDR3 sequence is CASSPPGGNTEAFF. CDR3 coding DNA: TGTGCCAGCAGTCCACCCGGCGGGAACACTGAAGCTTTCTTT.